The T cell receptor (beta chain) described here comes from a study of Tregs in tolerant kidney transplant recipients. This clone was detected once. The antigen is unknown. TCRdb keeps only in-frame clones here, not all; method: immunoSEQ multiplex PCR. The table shows about 46,000 clones, with 91% occurring only once. General study points: The small number of patients limits these findings pending further validation. Biological reproducibility was not directly addressed in this study.

Sequencing used Tregs from blood. The source of this sequence is a human donor in good health.

Here the CDR3 reads CASIRLTRAGANVLTF. For the CDR3, the DNA is TGTGCCAGCATTAGACTCACCCGGGCGGGGGCCAACGTCCTGACTTTC. The V and J genes are TRBV5-4 and TRBJ2-6; D not resolved. CDR3 size: 16 residues. V lost 6 bases and J 4 bases, leaving 17 bases between the germline ends. Germline lookup yields CDR1 SGHNT and CDR2 YYREEE (reference sequence). The complete variable domain, with remaining parts taken from reference TRBV5-4 and TRBJ2-6, reads ETGVTQSPTHLIKTRGQQVTLRCSSQSGHNTVSWYQQALGQGPQFIFQYYREEENGRGNFPPRFSGLQFPNYSSELNVNALELDDSALYLCASIRLTRAGANVLTFGAGSRLTVL.